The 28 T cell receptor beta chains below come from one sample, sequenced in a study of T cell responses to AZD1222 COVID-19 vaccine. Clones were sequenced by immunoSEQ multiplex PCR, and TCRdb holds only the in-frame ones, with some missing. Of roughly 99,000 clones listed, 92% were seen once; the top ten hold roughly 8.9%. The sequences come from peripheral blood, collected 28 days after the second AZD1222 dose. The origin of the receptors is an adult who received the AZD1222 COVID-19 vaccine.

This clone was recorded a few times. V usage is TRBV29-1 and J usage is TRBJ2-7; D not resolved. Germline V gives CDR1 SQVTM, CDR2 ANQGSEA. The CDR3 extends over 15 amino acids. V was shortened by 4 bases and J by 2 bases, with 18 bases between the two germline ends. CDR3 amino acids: CSVVSYGSGPYEQYF. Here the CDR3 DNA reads TGCAGCGTTGTCTCCTATGGGTCGGGTCCCTACGAGCAGTACTTC.

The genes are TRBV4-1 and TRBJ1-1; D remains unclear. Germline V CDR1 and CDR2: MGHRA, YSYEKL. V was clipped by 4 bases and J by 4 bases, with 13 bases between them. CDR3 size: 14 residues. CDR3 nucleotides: TGCGCCAGCAGCCTCTCCCGACTGATCACTGAAGCTTTCTTT. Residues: CASSLSRLITEAFF.

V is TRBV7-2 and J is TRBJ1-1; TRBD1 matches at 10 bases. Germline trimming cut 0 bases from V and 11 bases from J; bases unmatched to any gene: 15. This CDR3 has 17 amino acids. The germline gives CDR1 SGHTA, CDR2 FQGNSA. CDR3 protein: CASSLAAGTGALSRAFF. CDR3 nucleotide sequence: TGTGCCAGCAGCTTAGCGGCGGGGACAGGGGCGCTTTCACGGGCTTTCTTT.

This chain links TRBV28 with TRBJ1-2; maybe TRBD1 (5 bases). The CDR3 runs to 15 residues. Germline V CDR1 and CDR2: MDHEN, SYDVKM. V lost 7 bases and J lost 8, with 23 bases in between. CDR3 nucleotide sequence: TGTGCCAGCACGGACCCGGGACGCTCGGCCCAGGGCTACACCTTC. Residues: CASTDPGRSAQGYTF.

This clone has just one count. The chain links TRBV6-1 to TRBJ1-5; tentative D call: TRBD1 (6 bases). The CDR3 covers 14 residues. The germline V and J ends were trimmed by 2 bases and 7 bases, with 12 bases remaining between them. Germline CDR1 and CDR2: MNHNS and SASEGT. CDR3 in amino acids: CASSETGLRQPQHF. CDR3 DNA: TGTGCCAGCAGTGAAACAGGGCTCCGACAGCCCCAGCATTTT.

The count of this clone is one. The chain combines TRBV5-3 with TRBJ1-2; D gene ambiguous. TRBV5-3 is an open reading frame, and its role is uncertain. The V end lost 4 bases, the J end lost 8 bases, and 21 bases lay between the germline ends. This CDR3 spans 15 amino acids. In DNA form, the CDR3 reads TGTGCCAGAAGCCAGCCCCCCAGGATAGGTCGGGGCTACACCTTC. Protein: CARSQPPRIGRGYTF.

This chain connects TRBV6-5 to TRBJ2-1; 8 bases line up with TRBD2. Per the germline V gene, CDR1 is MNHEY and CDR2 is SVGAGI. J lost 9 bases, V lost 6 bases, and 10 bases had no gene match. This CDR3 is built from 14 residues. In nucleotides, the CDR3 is TGTGCCAGCAGGGCGACTAGCGTTGAGGGTGAGCAGTTCTTC. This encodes CASRATSVEGEQFF.

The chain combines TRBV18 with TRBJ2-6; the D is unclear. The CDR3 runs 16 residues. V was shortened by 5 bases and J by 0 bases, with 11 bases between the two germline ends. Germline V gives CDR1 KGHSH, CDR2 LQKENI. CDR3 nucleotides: TGTGCCAGCTCAAAGACGGAATACTCTGGGGCCAACGTCCTGACTTTC. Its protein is CASSKTEYSGANVLTF.

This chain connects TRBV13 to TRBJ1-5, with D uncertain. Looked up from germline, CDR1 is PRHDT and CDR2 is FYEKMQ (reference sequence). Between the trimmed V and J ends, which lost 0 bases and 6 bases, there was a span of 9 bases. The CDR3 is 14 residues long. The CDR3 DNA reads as TGTGCCAGCAGCTTAGGCCGGAATGGTCAGCCCCAGCATTTT. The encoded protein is CASSLGRNGQPQHF.

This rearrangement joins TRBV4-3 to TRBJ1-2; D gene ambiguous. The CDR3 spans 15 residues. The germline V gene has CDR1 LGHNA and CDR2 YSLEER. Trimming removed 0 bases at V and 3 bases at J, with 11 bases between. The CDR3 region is CASSQDSGSYYGYTF. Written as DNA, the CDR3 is TGCGCCAGCAGCCAAGATAGCGGCAGTTACTATGGCTACACCTTC.

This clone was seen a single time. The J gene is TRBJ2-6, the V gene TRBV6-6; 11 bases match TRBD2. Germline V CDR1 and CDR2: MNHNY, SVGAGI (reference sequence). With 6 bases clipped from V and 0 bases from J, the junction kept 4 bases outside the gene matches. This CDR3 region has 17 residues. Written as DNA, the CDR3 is TGTGCCAGCAGCCGACTAGCGGGATTCTCTGGGGCCAACGTCCTGACTTTC. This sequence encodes CASSRLAGFSGANVLTF.

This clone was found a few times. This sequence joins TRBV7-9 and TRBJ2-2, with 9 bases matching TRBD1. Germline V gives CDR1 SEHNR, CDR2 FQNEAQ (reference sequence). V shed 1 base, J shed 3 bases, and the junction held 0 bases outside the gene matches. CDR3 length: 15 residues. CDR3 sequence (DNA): TGTGCCAGCAGCTTAGGGACAGGGGACACCGGGGAGCTGTTTTTT. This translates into CASSLGTGDTGELFF.

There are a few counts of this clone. CDR3 protein: CASSSTGGLYGYTF. CDR3 nucleotide sequence: TGTGCCAGCAGTTCTACAGGGGGCCTTTATGGCTACACCTTC. The chain couples TRBV7-9 to TRBJ1-2; 9 bases agree with TRBD1. CDR1 SEHNR and CDR2 FQNEAQ come from the germline V gene (reference sequence). Trimming took 6 bases from V and 5 from J; bases not matched to a gene: 7. The CDR3 is made up of 14 amino acids.

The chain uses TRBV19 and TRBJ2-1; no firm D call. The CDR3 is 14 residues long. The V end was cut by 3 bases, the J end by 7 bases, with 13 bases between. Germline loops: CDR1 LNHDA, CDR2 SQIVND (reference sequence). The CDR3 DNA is TGTGCCAGTAGTATGAGTGGGCTTGGTAATGAGCAGTTCTTC. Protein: CASSMSGLGNEQFF. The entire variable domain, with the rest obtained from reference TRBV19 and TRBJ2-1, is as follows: DGGITQSPKYLFRKEGQNVTLSCEQNLNHDAMYWYRQDPGQGLRLIYYSQIVNDFQKGDIAEGYSVSREKKESFPLTVTSAQKNPTAFYLCASSMSGLGNEQFFGPGTRLTVL.

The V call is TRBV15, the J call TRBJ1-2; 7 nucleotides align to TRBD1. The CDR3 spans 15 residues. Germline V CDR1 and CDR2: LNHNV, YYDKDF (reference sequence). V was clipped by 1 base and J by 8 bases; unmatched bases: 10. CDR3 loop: CATSRVSAGGGGYTF. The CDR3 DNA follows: TGTGCCACCAGCAGAGTGTCGGCAGGGGGTGGCGGCTACACCTTC.

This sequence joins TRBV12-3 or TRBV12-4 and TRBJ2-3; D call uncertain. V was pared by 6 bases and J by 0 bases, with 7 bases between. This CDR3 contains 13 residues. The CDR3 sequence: CASRTLSTDTQYF. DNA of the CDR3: TGTGCCAGCAGGACACTCAGCACAGATACGCAGTATTTT.

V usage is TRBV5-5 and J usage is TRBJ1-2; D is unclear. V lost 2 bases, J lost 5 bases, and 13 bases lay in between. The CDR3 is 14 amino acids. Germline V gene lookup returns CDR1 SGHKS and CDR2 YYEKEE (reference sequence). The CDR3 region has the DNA TGTGCCAGCAGCTTTGCATCCGACGGGTATGGCTACACCTTC. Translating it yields CASSFASDGYGYTF.

CDR3 nucleotide sequence: TGTGCCAGCAGTTTAAGGGGTGGCTATGGCTACACCTTC. Residues: CASSLRGGYGYTF. V usage is TRBV12-3 or TRBV12-4 and J usage is TRBJ1-2, with a tentative D call TRBD1 (5 bases). The CDR3 runs 13 residues. V lost 2 bases to trimming and J lost 4 bases, with 8 bases between them.

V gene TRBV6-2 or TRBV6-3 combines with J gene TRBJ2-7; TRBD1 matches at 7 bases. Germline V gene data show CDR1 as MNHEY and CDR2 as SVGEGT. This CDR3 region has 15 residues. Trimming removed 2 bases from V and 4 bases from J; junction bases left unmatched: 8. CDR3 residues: CASSYPDRDVYEQYF. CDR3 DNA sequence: TGTGCCAGCAGTTACCCCGACAGGGACGTGTACGAGCAGTACTTC.

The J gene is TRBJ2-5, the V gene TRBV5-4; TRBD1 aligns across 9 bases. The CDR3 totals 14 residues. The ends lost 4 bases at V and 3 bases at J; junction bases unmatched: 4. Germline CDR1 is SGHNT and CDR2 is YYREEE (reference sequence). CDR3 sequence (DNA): TGTGCCAGCAGCCTAACAGGGGGCAAAGAGACCCAGTACTTC. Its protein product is CASSLTGGKETQYF. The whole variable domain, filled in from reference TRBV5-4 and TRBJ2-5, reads ETGVTQSPTHLIKTRGQQVTLRCSSQSGHNTVSWYQQALGQGPQFIFQYYREEENGRGNFPPRFSGLQFPNYSSELNVNALELDDSALYLCASSLTGGKETQYFGPGTRLLVL.

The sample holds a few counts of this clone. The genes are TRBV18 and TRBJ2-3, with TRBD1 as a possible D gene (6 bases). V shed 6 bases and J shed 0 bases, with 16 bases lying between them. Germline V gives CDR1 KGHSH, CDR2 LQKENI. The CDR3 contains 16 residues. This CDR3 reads CASSYREFASTDTQYF. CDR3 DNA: TGTGCCAGCTCGTACAGGGAGTTCGCAAGCACAGATACGCAGTATTTT.

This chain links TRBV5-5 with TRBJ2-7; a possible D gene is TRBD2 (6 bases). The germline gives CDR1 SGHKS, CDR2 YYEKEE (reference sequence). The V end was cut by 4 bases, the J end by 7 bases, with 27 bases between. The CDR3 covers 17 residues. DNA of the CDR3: TGTGCCAGCAGCCTCCTCCATATGCGGGATCATTCGCGGGAGCAGTACTTC. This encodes CASSLLHMRDHSREQYF.

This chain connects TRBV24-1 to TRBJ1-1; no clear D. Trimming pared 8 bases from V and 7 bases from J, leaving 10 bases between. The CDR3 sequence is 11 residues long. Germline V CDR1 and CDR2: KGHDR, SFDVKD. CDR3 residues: CATNGLGEAFF. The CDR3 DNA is TGTGCCACCAATGGTTTGGGTGAAGCTTTCTTT.

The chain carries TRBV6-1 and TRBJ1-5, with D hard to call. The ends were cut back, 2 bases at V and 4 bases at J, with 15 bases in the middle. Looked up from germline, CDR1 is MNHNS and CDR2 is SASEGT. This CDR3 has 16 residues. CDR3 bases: TGTGCCAGCAGTGAAAGAGAAGGGCTAGGGAATCAGCCCCAGCATTTT. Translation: CASSEREGLGNQPQHF.

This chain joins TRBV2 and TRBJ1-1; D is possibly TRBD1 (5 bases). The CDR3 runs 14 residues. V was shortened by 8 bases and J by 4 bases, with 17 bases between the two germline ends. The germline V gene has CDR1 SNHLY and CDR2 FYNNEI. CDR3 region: CASVAGGMSTEAFF. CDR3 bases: TGTGCCAGCGTGGCGGGGGGTATGAGCACTGAAGCTTTCTTT. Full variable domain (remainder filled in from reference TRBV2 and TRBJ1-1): EPEVTQTPSHQVTQMGQEVILRCVPISNHLYFYWYRQILGQKVEFLVSFYNNEISEKSEIFDDQFSVERPDGSNFTLKIRSTKLEDSAMYFCASVAGGMSTEAFFGQGTRLTVV.

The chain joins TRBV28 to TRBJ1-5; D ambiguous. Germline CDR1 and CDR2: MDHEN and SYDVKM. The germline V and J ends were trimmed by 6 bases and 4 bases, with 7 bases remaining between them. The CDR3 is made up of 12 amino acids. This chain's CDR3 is CASSLRNQPQHF. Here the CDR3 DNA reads TGTGCCAGCAGCCTAAGAAATCAGCCCCAGCATTTT.

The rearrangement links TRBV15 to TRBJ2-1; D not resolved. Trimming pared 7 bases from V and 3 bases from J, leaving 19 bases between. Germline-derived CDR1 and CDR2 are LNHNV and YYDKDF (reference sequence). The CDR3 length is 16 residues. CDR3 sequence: CATILPGCPNYNEQFF. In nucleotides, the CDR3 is TGTGCCACCATCCTACCCGGGTGCCCCAACTACAATGAGCAGTTCTTC.

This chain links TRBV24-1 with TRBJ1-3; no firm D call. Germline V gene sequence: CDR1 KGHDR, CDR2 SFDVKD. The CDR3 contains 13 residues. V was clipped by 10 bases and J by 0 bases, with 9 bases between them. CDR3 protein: CATPPGSGNTIYF. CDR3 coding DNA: TGTGCCACTCCGCCTGGCTCTGGAAACACCATATATTTT.